The clone carrying this TCR beta chain showed up many times. Its specificity is unknown. TCRdb itself ran the 5' RACE reads through MiXCR, one entry per CDR3 protein. The sample contains hundreds of thousands of distinct CDR3 sequences, roughly 23% of which appear only once. Germline CDR1 SEHNR, CDR2 FQNEAQ (reference sequence). Between the trimmed V and J ends, which lost 9 bases and 5 bases, there was a span of 13 bases. This CDR3 has 12 residues. The sample comes from a study of T-cell memory formation after mild COVID-19. At the level of the study: Among the donors, TCR clusters were largely specific to each donor. Whole-study findings and limits: Nothing confirmed that second-wave clones peaking on day 37 were specific for SARS-CoV-2.

This sequence was found in an adult woman who had mild COVID-19 (a few samples of this study predate the infection). Cell type and time point are not known. The specimen sequenced was PBMCs or a T cell subset sorted from them (not recorded which). This chain connects TRBV7-9 to TRBJ2-5; no firm D call. As DNA, the CDR3 is TGTGCCAGTACAGACTTTGGGGAGACCCAGTACTTC. Its protein is CASTDFGETQYF.